Sequencing of this TCR beta chain was carried out in a study of cytomegalovirus exposure and HLA in healthy donors (dated by TCRdb to about 2017). Describing the broader study: An earlier analysis of 587 of the donors reported about 260 Gb of sequence data and approximately 120 million unique TCR beta sequences obtained from some 170 million T cells. Typing coverage varied by locus: about 620-640 donors for A, B, C, DRB1 and DQB1; 522 for DQA1; over 600 for DPA1; 450 to 480 for DPB1. Among the roughly 400 genotyped donors, approximately 77% belonged to the genetic ancestry cluster associated with self-reported Caucasian donors. High-throughput TCR immunosequencing, statistical association of individual TCRs with disease status, and machine learning were combined to predict cytomegalovirus infection status. An early release covering 550 to 700 HLA-typed donors comprised approximately 300 gigabases of sequencing data and approximately 85 million unique TCR sequences. Donor age, sex, ethnicity and CMV serostatus were collected together with the repertoire data. About 5 DR-DQ haplotypes were handled as single units for association and clustering, since linkage in the cohort was strong. To study patterns of TCR occurrence, a later analysis re-analyzed previously published TCR beta repertoires from 500 to 850 donors and added high-resolution HLA genotyping. Class I and class II HLA loci were covered by the typing at four-digit resolution. To decide whether each TCR beta V gene segment behaved as functional or pseudogenic, an earlier analysis of fewer than 750 of the donors relied on high-throughput TCR beta sequencing. A later genetic analysis took genome-wide SNP genotypes for about 65% of the roughly 670 donors and used that subset as a discovery cohort. Every discovery cohort repertoire had been produced on one sequencing platform. The study was designed to test whether signatures of past pathogen exposure could be identified by cataloging public T cell receptors. Using immunosequencing, the study profiled T cell repertoires from fewer than 700 subjects and related those repertoires to cytomegalovirus serostatus. The later analysis used no new phenotypic data to find candidate immune exposures, relying instead on TCR beta sequences and their occurrence across donors. Among over 350 genotyped donors of the cohort, an average of approximately 240,000 unique TCR beta nucleotide sequences were sequenced per donor, around 20% of them non-productive. Besides the first cohort of hundreds of subjects, a separate validation cohort made up of roughly 120 different subjects was used.

In total, roughly 670 healthy bone marrow donors made up the cohort. At the time of sampling, every cohort member was nominally healthy, though immune exposures that went unrecorded were likely present. The donor tested CMV seropositive, placing the donor among the roughly 300 seropositive members of the cohort. A peripheral blood sample was collected from each donor, and TCR beta sequencing was performed on peripheral blood mononuclear cells. The Qiagen DNeasy Blood Extraction Kit was used to extract genomic DNA from the blood cell samples. Of note for this clone: This clone's antigen is unknown. No base qualities exist here, and no much larger clone lies one base off it.

Counted from cysteine to phenylalanine, this CDR3 has 14 amino acids. The kept DNA is CDR3 alone, 42 bases in frame from the first base. The junction shows trimming of 5 bases on V and 5 bases on J, and the gene matches do not reach 8 bases of it. For CDR1 and CDR2, the germline V gene (reference sequence) lists MNHEY and SMNVEV. The full study reports these points: A later analysis found that most CMV-associated TCR beta chains appeared HLA-restricted, with HLA associations seemingly driven largely by CMV exposure. CMV serostatus was the only immune exposure information available for the cohort. HLA typing was unavailable for some donors at each locus, so association tests used only the typed subset. In a later analysis, HLA-associated TCR beta chains showed more clonal expansion and lower generation probabilities than non-associated chains that were equally common. A cluster of highly shared sequence variants was judged likely to represent a technical artifact of the sequencing pipeline. An earlier analysis of approximately 530 of the donors showed that most TCR beta V segments appeared in productive rearrangements either about 87% or about 30% of the time, which broadly matched IMGT annotations. Some IMGT-functional V segments, including TRBV6-2 and TRBV6-3, could not be distinguished by the 87-base-pair reads and were therefore excluded. This cohort had only TCR beta chains sequenced, and the lack of alpha or paired-chain data limited which features could be detected. Most TCR sequences were seen in very few donors, while some public TCRs were found in many individuals. An association between a missense DCLRE1C variant and V-gene and J-gene trimming of TCR beta chains was found in a later genetic analysis and replicated in an independent cohort. The study listed 170 or so TCR beta chains as associated with cytomegalovirus. A further reported finding was that TCR beta sequences accurately predicted the HLA-A and HLA-B alleles for most subjects in the first cohort. Correlated functional status among segregating V segments might be attributable to linkage disequilibrium, but an unknown experimental factor could not be ruled out. The authors suggested that the approach could potentially be extended to other disease states and immunological phenotypes. In a later analysis, the rate of TCR association differed among HLA loci, with DRB1 alleles having the most associated TCRs and HLA-C alleles having the fewest. Roughly uniform sequencing depth across donors was assumed in presence/absence analyses, although this assumption may not hold. In a later genetic analysis, fewer N-insertions in productive TCRs were reported among donors in an Asian-associated ancestry cluster than the roughly 700-donor mean. In a later analysis, more than 15,000 TCR beta sequences were associated with specific HLA alleles at a false discovery rate of 0.05. A few of the identified cytomegalovirus-associated TCR beta chains were confirmed in vitro to be specific for cytomegalovirus antigens. Cytomegalovirus status was reported to be diagnosed by the classifier with high specificity and sensitivity in both the original and validation cohorts. Several of the top co-occurrence clusters appeared to be linked to parvovirus B19, influenza, CMV and Epstein-Barr virus, according to a later analysis. Fewer than 20 rarely observed V segments, including chromosome 9 orphons, were excluded from the earlier analysis of several hundred of the donors because counts were too low. When HLA alleles, especially DR and DQ, strongly co-occurred, TCR associations were difficult to assign to individual alleles.

The library was made by the immunoSEQ multiplex PCR assay. A mixture of 60 forward primers for TCR Vbeta segments and 13 reverse primers for TCR Jbeta segments was used in the multiplex PCR. The CDR3 region of rearranged TCR beta genes was amplified from genomic DNA with a multiplex PCR assay. The amplified TCR beta libraries were sequenced on the Illumina HiSeq System as 87-base-pair reads. The published analysis was carried out like this. Across the 670 or so repertoires, a later analysis counted 80 million or so unique TCR beta chains, roughly 11 million of which were shared by at least two donors. A nearest-neighbor algorithm error-corrected the raw reads and collapsed the reads into unique sequences, merging closely related sequences to remove PCR and sequencing errors. Alignment of CDR3 sequences to IMGT reference sequences was used to assign V, D and J gene segments. Each retained sequence needed at least a six-nucleotide match to both a V gene segment and a J gene segment. Rearrangements were called productive when the CDR3 lacked stop codons and stayed in frame with V and J; all others were non-productive. Following IMGT convention, CDR3 was defined as the stretch from the second conserved V-encoded cysteine to the conserved J-encoded phenylalanine. The earlier analysis of a few hundred of the donors excluded any sequence lacking an unambiguous match to a single V gene segment. An earlier analysis of under 750 of the donors called V segments functional above 56.7% productive rearrangements and segregating when the between-donor standard deviation exceeded 5%. A statistical classification framework was developed to diagnose cytomegalovirus status using the catalog of TCR beta chain sequences. In a later analysis, V and J genes were assigned by comparing TCR nucleotide sequences against IMGT/GENE-DB human TR gene sequences. In a later analysis, CDR3 sequences and most-parsimonious VDJ recombination scenarios were assigned using the TCRdist pipeline. In a later analysis, every TCR beta chain was defined by the combination of its CDR3 amino acid sequence and its V-gene family, and reads without a unique V-gene family were dropped. A later analysis removed over 500 highly shared, low-generation-probability nucleotide sequences to deal with suspected cross-contamination and a sequencing artifact. A later analysis calculated a clonal expansion index for each public chain from normalized within-repertoire ranks of inferred template counts. In a later analysis, generation probabilities were computed using a VDJ recombination model fitted to out-of-frame rearrangements, and the results were checked against IGoR. In a later analysis, TCR-TCR, TCR-HLA and TCR-CMV co-occurrence was scored with hypergeometric tests, and a repertoire-size bias correction was applied to TCR pairs. A later analysis estimated false discovery rates by permuting HLA or CMV assignments 20 times. In a later analysis, co-occurring TCRs were grouped using DBSCAN, with TCRdist sequence similarity added in when clustering inside HLA-allele-positive subsets. Repertoires with fewer than 30,000 or more than 120,000 public chains, plus five repertoires with anomalous nucleotide sharing, were excluded from co-occurrence clustering. In its TCRdb copy, this immuneACCESS table keeps in-frame sequences only and misses some clones. Where compared with another copy, unresolved V genes explain less than half of these, and the others have no known cause. V, J and clone size are taken as reported in that table, and D and trimming were inferred from the DNA itself. In all, the sample holds 99,000 or so clones, and 60% to 85% of those were seen once. The ten largest clones represent 16% of the sample.

The TCR originated in a man aged 60 to 69 in good health and CMV-seropositive. This chain joins TRBV27 to TRBJ2-7, with 8 bases aligning to TRBD2. Sequenced material: PBMCs. The DNA sequence is TGTGCCAGCAGTCAGTTTGCGGGGGGTAACGAGCAGTACTTC. Its product reads: CASSQFAGGNEQYF.